These T cell receptor beta chains were read from a single sample in a study of identical twins. TCRdb processed the 5' RACE reads anew with MiXCR; each CDR3 protein has one entry. There are around 240,000 distinct CDR3 sequences in the sample; roughly a tenth occur only once, and about 9% lies in the top ten. The specimen was memory T cells sorted from blood. Source of these receptors: a man between 45 and 60 years old in good health. Both conserved end residues are part of each CDR3. Each record gives: J gene, clone size, D gene, V gene, CDR3 protein, CDR3 DNA. A D gene is named only where the DNA matches it firmly. Not every row has a clone size; where given, it reads once, few, many or a size class.

>TRBJ1-3|.|.|TRBV7-2
CASSLGVWFPGNTIYF
TGTGCCAGCAGCTTAGGAGTTTGGTTTCCCGGAAACACCATATATTTT
>TRBJ2-1|.|TRBD2|TRBV7-2
CASSQTSGRHNEQFF
TGTGCCAGCAGCCAAACTAGCGGGAGGCACAATGAGCAGTTCTTC
>TRBJ1-1|few|.|TRBV5-1
CASRADNTEAFF
TGCGCCAGCAGGGCTGACAACACTGAAGCTTTCTTT
>TRBJ2-7|.|.|TRBV5-6
CASSLPTGTEPYEQYF
TGTGCCAGCAGCTTGCCCACCGGGACGGAACCCTACGAGCAGTACTTC
>TRBJ2-3|many|TRBD1|TRBV5-5
CASSPGQGTGTDTQYF
TGTGCCAGCAGCCCGGGACAGGGAACGGGCACAGATACGCAGTATTTT
>TRBJ1-2|many|TRBD1|TRBV5-5
CASSEPGQGRYGYTF
TGTGCCAGCAGCGAGCCGGGACAGGGGAGGTATGGCTACACCTTC
>TRBJ2-1|few|TRBD1|TRBV6-1
CASSVLFGTAYNEQFF
TGTGCCAGCAGTGTGTTATTCGGGACAGCTTACAATGAGCAGTTCTTC
>TRBJ2-2|many|.|TRBV20-1
CSARLGRTNTGELFF
TGCAGTGCTAGGCTGGGCAGGACGAACACCGGGGAGCTGTTTTTT
>TRBJ2-1|few|TRBD2|TRBV5-5
CASSPRRLAEYNEQFF
TGTGCCAGCAGCCCGCGCCGACTAGCCGAATACAATGAGCAGTTCTTC
>TRBJ2-2|many|.|TRBV12-3/TRBV12-4
CASSSGHPGAGELFF
TGTGCCAGCAGTTCCGGACACCCAGGGGCCGGGGAGCTGTTTTTT
>TRBJ2-1|.|TRBD2|TRBV6-1
CASSEFGGSHYNNEQFF
TGTGCCAGCAGTGAATTTGGCGGGAGCCACTACAACAATGAGCAGTTCTTC
>TRBJ1-2|many|.|TRBV10-3
CAISESLGTSINYGYTF
TGTGCCATCAGTGAGTCTCTAGGGACAAGCATTAACTATGGCTACACCTTC
>TRBJ2-1|.|.|TRBV6-1
CASNNNNEQFF
TGTGCCAGCAACAATAACAATGAGCAGTTCTTC
>TRBJ2-2|.|.|TRBV4-1
CASSQDWFPPGSSNTGELFF
TGCGCCAGCAGCCAAGATTGGTTCCCCCCGGGTAGTTCGAACACCGGGGAGCTGTTTTTT
>TRBJ2-3|many|TRBD2|TRBV4-2
CASSQVVSGAYLDTQYF
TGTGCCAGCAGCCAAGTGGTTAGCGGGGCCTACCTTGATACGCAGTATTTT
>TRBJ2-5|many|.|TRBV25-1
CASSEYKGGSQETQYF
TGTGCCAGCAGTGAATACAAGGGGGGCTCTCAAGAGACCCAGTACTTC
>TRBJ2-7|.|.|TRBV7-2
CASSLVSGRISYEQYF
TGTGCCAGCAGCTTAGTTTCCGGGAGAATCTCCTACGAGCAGTACTTC
>TRBJ2-2|.|TRBD1|TRBV20-1
CSAKNRGRAGELFF
TGCAGTGCTAAAAACAGGGGGCGGGCCGGGGAGCTGTTTTTT
>TRBJ2-7|many|.|TRBV5-1
CASRPARTSYEQYF
TGCGCCAGCAGACCCGCGCGTACCTCCTACGAGCAGTACTTC
>TRBJ2-1|.|TRBD1|TRBV20-1
CSASGDRVNEQFF
TGCAGTGCCTCCGGCGACAGGGTAAATGAGCAGTTCTTC
>TRBJ1-3|many|TRBD1|TRBV20-1
CSAEQGAGNTIYF
TGCAGTGCCGAGCAGGGGGCCGGAAACACCATATATTTT
>TRBJ2-1|.|TRBD1|TRBV28
CASSPQTGGGVKFGQFF
TGTGCCAGCAGTCCCCAGACAGGGGGGGGGGTAAAGTTCGGGCAGTTCTTC
>TRBJ2-7|many|.|TRBV6-6
CASSSGTDYEQYF
TGTGCCAGCAGTTCGGGAACGGACTACGAGCAGTACTTC
>TRBJ2-7|many|TRBD1|TRBV13
CASTLTGGAYEQYF
TGTGCCAGCACATTGACAGGGGGAGCCTACGAGCAGTACTTC
>TRBJ2-7|many|.|TRBV28
CASSSGGTLLQQYF
TGTGCCAGCAGTTCCGGGGGCACACTTCTCCAGCAGTACTTC
>TRBJ1-5|many|TRBD1|TRBV6-2/TRBV6-3
CASSRRTGSNQPQHF
TGTGCCAGCAGCCGCCGGACAGGGAGCAATCAGCCCCAGCATTTT
>TRBJ2-1|.|.|TRBV20-1
CSAIGPRSYNEQFF
TGCAGTGCTATTGGTCCCCGCTCCTACAATGAGCAGTTCTTC
>TRBJ2-1|.|TRBD2|TRBV12-3/TRBV12-4
CASRNLRGGPYNEQFF
TGTGCCAGCCGCAATTTACGGGGGGGGCCGTACAATGAGCAGTTCTTC
>TRBJ2-2|.|TRBD2|TRBV20-1
CSARGRGGDTGELFF
TGCAGTGCTAGAGGGCGGGGGGGCGACACCGGGGAGCTGTTTTTT
>TRBJ2-5|many|.|TRBV3-1
CASSRTPGTVQETQYF
TGTGCCAGCAGCCGTACACCCGGGACTGTCCAAGAGACCCAGTACTTC
>TRBJ2-3|many|TRBD2|TRBV20-1
CSARDRAGGLYSTQYF
TGCAGTGCTAGAGATAGGGCGGGAGGGCTGTACAGTACGCAGTATTTT
>TRBJ2-3|many|.|TRBV4-2
CASSQAPRLASTDTQYF
TGTGCCAGCAGCCAAGCTCCGAGGCTAGCGAGCACAGATACGCAGTATTTT
>TRBJ2-7|.|.|TRBV28
CASSPAGRRGSYEQYF
TGTGCCAGCAGTCCCGCCGGGAGACGGGGCTCCTACGAGCAGTACTTC
>TRBJ1-3|many|.|TRBV11-2
CASSLGRVDSGNTIYF
TGTGCCAGCAGCTTGGGCAGGGTCGACTCTGGAAACACCATATATTTT
>TRBJ1-5|few|TRBD1|TRBV10-3
CAISDGQGGNQPQHF
TGTGCCATCAGTGACGGACAGGGGGGCAATCAGCCCCAGCATTTT
>TRBJ2-4|many|.|TRBV6-2/TRBV6-3
CASSYPRLVGGDLAKNIQYF
TGTGCCAGCAGTTACCCCCGTCTGGTGGGCGGAGACCTAGCCAAAAACATTCAGTACTTC
>TRBJ2-4|many|.|TRBV12-3/TRBV12-4
CASSPSLGVRAKNIQYF
TGTGCCAGCAGTCCCTCCTTGGGGGTACGGGCCAAAAACATTCAGTACTTC
>TRBJ2-2|few|TRBD2|TRBV4-3
CASSQDAGGNTGELFF
TGCGCCAGCAGCCAAGATGCGGGAGGGAATACCGGGGAGCTGTTTTTT
>TRBJ2-5|.|.|TRBV5-1
CASKSGQPQETQYF
TGCGCCAGCAAGTCGGGGCAACCCCAAGAGACCCAGTACTTC
>TRBJ1-5|.|.|TRBV15
CATSWDGKNQPQHF
TGTGCCACCAGCTGGGACGGAAAAAATCAGCCCCAGCATTTT
>TRBJ2-1|few|.|TRBV20-1
CSARAPSGQETQFF
TGCAGTGCTAGAGCTCCAAGTGGGCAAGAGACCCAGTTCTTC
>TRBJ2-2|many|.|TRBV7-9
CASSSPTVSTGELFF
TGTGCCAGCAGCTCTCCGACGGTATCGACCGGGGAGCTGTTTTTT
>TRBJ1-6|few|.|TRBV11-2
CASSLEAGTRNNSPLHF
TGTGCCAGCAGCTTAGAGGCGGGTACAAGGAATAATTCACCCCTCCACTTT
>TRBJ1-4|many|.|TRBV5-1
CASSWTGTFHSEKLFF
TGCGCCAGCAGCTGGACCGGGACATTCCATTCCGAAAAACTGTTTTTT
>TRBJ2-5|many|.|TRBV5-1
CASSLGSGQETQYF
TGCGCCAGCAGCTTGGGTTCAGGACAAGAGACCCAGTACTTC
>TRBJ2-7|.|TRBD2|TRBV11-2
CASSSVRGAYEQYF
TGTGCCAGCAGCTCGGTCCGGGGGGCCTACGAGCAGTACTTC
>TRBJ2-3|few|.|TRBV3-1
CASSQAGPYTQYF
TGTGCCAGCAGCCAGGCGGGGCCGTATACGCAGTATTTT
>TRBJ2-1|.|.|TRBV11-2
CASSYPRGGNEQFF
TGTGCCAGCAGCTACCCCAGGGGAGGAAATGAGCAGTTCTTC
>TRBJ1-1|few|.|TRBV27
CASSLSEGITEAFF
TGTGCCAGCAGTTTATCGGAGGGGATCACTGAAGCTTTCTTT
>TRBJ1-2|few|.|TRBV11-2
CASSLLRANYGYTF
TGTGCCAGCAGCTTACTCCGAGCTAACTATGGCTACACCTTC
>TRBJ1-2|many|.|TRBV5-1
CASSLVADRSYGYTF
TGCGCCAGCAGCTTGGTGGCCGACAGATCCTATGGCTACACCTTC
>TRBJ1-1|.|TRBD1|TRBV12-3/TRBV12-4
CASSDVNRGRAFF
TGTGCCAGCAGTGATGTAAACAGGGGGCGAGCTTTCTTT
>TRBJ2-3|.|.|TRBV14
CASSQGTGPHGTQYF
TGTGCCAGCAGCCAAGGCACAGGTCCTCACGGTACGCAGTATTTT
>TRBJ2-3|.|.|TRBV6-1
CASSEGGRSDTQYF
TGTGCCAGCAGTGAAGGAGGTCGATCAGATACGCAGTATTTT
>TRBJ1-1|few|.|TRBV5-1
CASSLEATGGTEAFF
TGCGCCAGCAGCTTGGAAGCCACGGGGGGAACTGAAGCTTTCTTT
>TRBJ2-1|few|TRBD2|TRBV20-1
CSAYPLAGEIRSSYNEQFF
TGCAGTGCTTATCCACTAGCGGGGGAAATAAGGAGCTCCTACAATGAGCAGTTCTTC
>TRBJ2-7|.|TRBD1|TRBV27
CASSPRTGAYEQYF
TGTGCCAGCAGTCCAAGGACAGGGGCCTACGAGCAGTACTTC
>TRBJ2-1|few|.|TRBV9
CASSAGGGEQFF
TGTGCCAGCAGCGCCGGAGGGGGTGAGCAGTTCTTC